These 25 T cell receptor beta chains originate from one sample sequenced in a study of blood T cell repertoires in COVID-19. Profiling relied on immunoSEQ multiplex PCR, and the TCRdb table lists in-frame clones only, not all of them. The table lists 70,000 to 85,000 clones, around 86% of them singletons, with 9% to 10% in the top ten. The sequencing input was peripheral blood. These receptors were collected from a human donor in a cohort sampled during active COVID-19.

The V call is TRBV5-1, the J call TRBJ1-2; tentatively, D is TRBD1 (5 bases). Germline V gives CDR1 SGHRS, CDR2 YFSETQ. V lost 4 bases, J lost 8 bases, and 15 bases lay in between. The CDR3 consists of 13 residues. The DNA for the CDR3 is TGCGCCAGCAGCACGTCAGGGATGAGAGGCTACACCTTC. It codes for CASSTSGMRGYTF.

The V call is TRBV28, the J call TRBJ1-1, with unresolved D. The CDR3 spans 12 residues. Trimming pared 10 bases from V and 2 bases from J, leaving 11 bases between. CDR1 is MDHEN and CDR2 is SYDVKM in the germline V gene. CDR3 bases: TGTGCCACCGGGAGGGCTAACACTGAAGCTTTCTTT. Protein: CATGRANTEAFF.

The chain links TRBV18 to TRBJ1-1; the match to TRBD1 covers 7 bases. The CDR3 spans 12 residues. Germline lookup yields CDR1 KGHSH and CDR2 LQKENI. Unmatched junction bases numbered 2, after V lost 4 bases and J lost 6 bases. DNA of the CDR3: TGTGCCAGCTCACAGGACAGGTCTGAAGCTTTCTTT. This gives the protein CASSQDRSEAFF.

In this sample, this clone turned up once. The V gene is TRBV12-3 or TRBV12-4, the J gene TRBJ2-5; TRBD2 agrees at 9 bases. CDR3 length: 12 amino acids. The V segment lost 8 bases and the J segment 3 bases; nucleotides outside the gene matches: 1. The CDR3 protein is CASRGGEETQYF. CDR3 nucleotide sequence: TGTGCCAGCCGCGGGGGGGAAGAGACCCAGTACTTC.

The chain combines TRBV5-4 with TRBJ2-7; 7 nucleotides agree with TRBD1. CDR1 and CDR2 (germline): SGHNT, YYREEE (reference sequence). The V and J ends lost 4 bases and 3 bases, in that order; junction bases with no gene match: 4. The length of the CDR3 is 13 residues. CDR3 coding DNA: TGTGCCAGCAGCCCGGACAGGAGCTACGAGCAGTACTTC. It specifies CASSPDRSYEQYF.

The chain recombines TRBV29-1 with TRBJ1-2; the D gene is possibly TRBD1 (6 bases). The CDR3 covers 12 residues. V gave up 7 bases and J gave up 4 bases, with 13 bases separating them. Germline CDR1 SQVTM, CDR2 ANQGSEA. CDR3: CSDRGTTYGYTF. CDR3 DNA: TGCAGCGACCGAGGGACAACCTATGGCTACACCTTC.

The genes are TRBV19 and TRBJ1-2; D is possibly TRBD1 (6 bases). CDR3 length: 15 residues. V was cut by 4 bases and J by 2 bases, with 14 bases left in between. Germline values: CDR1 LNHDA, CDR2 SQIVND (reference sequence). CDR3 bases: TGTGCCAGTAGTAGGGGGCAGATCGCGAACTATGGCTACACCTTC. Encoded protein: CASSRGQIANYGYTF. Looking up the rest from reference TRBV19 and TRBJ1-2 gives the full variable domain: DGGITQSPKYLFRKEGQNVTLSCEQNLNHDAMYWYRQDPGQGLRLIYYSQIVNDFQKGDIAEGYSVSREKKESFPLTVTSAQKNPTAFYLCASSRGQIANYGYTFGSGTRLTVV.

The chain recombines TRBV19 with TRBJ2-3; 12 bases fit TRBD2. V shed 7 bases and J 0 bases; nucleotides not matched to a gene: 5. The CDR3 spans 16 residues. CDR1 is LNHDA and CDR2 is SQIVND in the germline V gene (reference sequence). The DNA for the CDR3 is TGTGCCAGTACTAGCGGGGGGGCCTTTAGCACAGATACGCAGTATTTT. Amino acids: CASTSGGAFSTDTQYF.

The V and J genes are TRBV18 and TRBJ1-5; D uncertain. Trimming cost V 0 bases and J 1 base, with 7 bases left between them. The CDR3 consists of 15 residues. CDR1 is KGHSH and CDR2 is LQKENI in the germline V gene. The CDR3: CASSPPSRSNQPQHF. DNA for the CDR3: TGTGCCAGCTCACCACCGAGCAGGAGCAATCAGCCCCAGCATTTT.

This clone was seen at least ten times. The gene calls are TRBV28 and TRBJ1-2; D gene uncertain. The ends were cut back, 2 bases at V and 4 bases at J, with 11 bases in the middle. This CDR3 comprises 14 residues. The V gene's germline CDR1 is MDHEN and CDR2 SYDVKM. The CDR3 region has the DNA TGTGCCAGCAGTTTAATCGGCGGCAGCTATGGCTACACCTTC. Its translation: CASSLIGGSYGYTF.

This chain connects TRBV12-3 or TRBV12-4 to TRBJ2-1; a possible D gene is TRBD2 (6 bases). This CDR3 is built from 13 residues. Deletions cut 3 bases from V and 7 bases from J, with 10 bases between. The CDR3 here is CASSFGGLNEQFF. The CDR3 bases are TGTGCCAGCAGTTTTGGAGGGTTAAATGAGCAGTTCTTC.

The chain combines TRBV10-3 with TRBJ2-2; 9 bases are shared with TRBD2. CDR3 length: 13 amino acids. From germline, CDR1 is ENHRY and CDR2 SYGVKD. The J segment lost 4 bases and the V segment lost 6 bases, leaving 0 bases of the junction unmatched. The CDR3 nucleotides read TGTGCCATCAGGCGGGGGGGCACCGGGGAGCTGTTTTTT. Encoded protein: CAIRRGGTGELFF.

This clone was found a few times. This chain uses TRBV5-4 with TRBJ2-3; the D is unclear. The CDR3 is made up of 11 amino acids. Trimming took 2 bases from V and 6 from J, leaving 4 bases between them. Germline V gives CDR1 SGHNT, CDR2 YYREEE (reference sequence). The CDR3 DNA reads TGTGCCAGCAGCTTAGCGGATACGCAGTATTTT. This gives the protein CASSLADTQYF. The full variable domain, rest sourced from reference TRBV5-4 and TRBJ2-3, is ETGVTQSPTHLIKTRGQQVTLRCSSQSGHNTVSWYQQALGQGPQFIFQYYREEENGRGNFPPRFSGLQFPNYSSELNVNALELDDSALYLCASSLADTQYFGPGTRLTVL.

The chain recombines TRBV5-1 with TRBJ2-2; TRBD2 is a possible D gene (6 bases). Germline V gene lookup returns CDR1 SGHRS and CDR2 YFSETQ. Trimming cost V 5 bases and J 1 base, with 12 bases left between them. The CDR3 is made up of 15 amino acids. The DNA of the CDR3 is TGCGCCAGCAGACTCGGGACTTGGAACACCGGGGAGCTGTTTTTT. It codes for CASRLGTWNTGELFF.

This chain uses TRBV30 with TRBJ2-5, with D tentatively TRBD1 (5 bases). The CDR3 length is 14 residues. Germline-derived CDR1 and CDR2 are GTSNPN and SVGIG (reference sequence). The V and J ends lost 0 bases and 5 bases respectively, with 13 bases between them. This CDR3 reads CAWSVGVDGETQYF. The CDR3 bases are TGTGCCTGGAGTGTAGGGGTGGATGGGGAGACCCAGTACTTC.

Written as DNA, the CDR3 is TGTGCCAGCAGGGTGTCGGGCTCCTACGAGCAGTACTTC. Residues: CASRVSGSYEQYF. The genes are TRBV28 and TRBJ2-7, with D hard to call. Germline V gene lookup returns CDR1 MDHEN and CDR2 SYDVKM. The CDR3 consists of 13 residues. The V gene lost 6 bases and the J gene lost 0 bases, with 9 bases spanning the gap.

This clone is a singleton in its sample. The J gene is TRBJ2-1, the V gene TRBV2; 11 nucleotides agree with TRBD2. The J segment lost 7 bases and the V segment lost 8 bases, leaving 10 bases of the junction unmatched. Germline values: CDR1 SNHLY, CDR2 FYNNEI. The CDR3 has 15 amino acids. The CDR3: CASLSGLAGGNEQFF. DNA for the CDR3: TGTGCCAGCCTTTCGGGGCTAGCGGGGGGAAATGAGCAGTTCTTC.

This clone was observed a single time. One end of the junction varies from germline; a read error may be responsible. The rearrangement links TRBV5-7 to TRBJ1-4, with TRBD1 as a possible D gene (6 bases). TRBV5-7 belongs to the ORF category, with a function that is uncertain. The CDR3 length is 12 residues. The CDR3 coding sequence is TGTGCCAGCAGCTTGGTCACACAGGGTCCCGCTTTT. It is translated as CASSLVTQGPAF.

The chain recombines TRBV11-3 with TRBJ1-2, with TRBD1 matching over 10 bases. Germline V gene sequence: CDR1 SGHNT, CDR2 YENEEA. J lost 7 bases, V lost 5 bases, and 10 bases had no gene match. This CDR3 is built from 15 residues. CDR3 DNA: TGTGCCAGCAGCCCTTCGGGACAGGGGACAGGTGGCTACACCTTC. It yields the protein CASSPSGQGTGGYTF.

J is TRBJ1-2 and V is TRBV5-6; weak D call: TRBD1 (5 bases). Trimming took 2 bases from V and 5 from J, leaving 16 bases between them. The CDR3 loop spans 15 amino acids. CDR1 is SGHDT and CDR2 is YYEEEE in the germline V gene. The CDR3: CASSLGPGLKYGYTF. The CDR3 bases are TGTGCCAGCAGCTTAGGTCCGGGACTGAAATATGGCTACACCTTC.

This clone appeared a single time. This chain links TRBV28 with TRBJ1-5, with D perhaps TRBD1 (5 bases). The germline V gene has CDR1 MDHEN and CDR2 SYDVKM. The V end lost 5 bases, the J end lost 2 bases, and 16 bases lay between the germline ends. The CDR3 totals 16 residues. The CDR3 is CASSMGGKGGNQPQHF. CDR3 nucleotide sequence: TGTGCCAGCAGTATGGGGGGGAAAGGCGGCAATCAGCCCCAGCATTTT.

The chain combines TRBV5-4 with TRBJ2-3, with 14 bases aligning to TRBD2. Germline CDR1 reads SGHNT; CDR2 reads YYREEE (reference sequence). The V gene end was trimmed by 4 bases and the J gene end by 7 bases; junction bases not matched to a gene: 8. CDR3 length: 16 residues. The CDR3 region is CASSPRTSGRMHTQYF. For the CDR3, the DNA is TGTGCCAGCAGCCCCCGGACTAGCGGGAGGATGCATACGCAGTATTTT.

This clone was recorded only once. The chain joins TRBV7-2 to TRBJ1-1; the D gene is possibly TRBD1 (6 bases). The length of the CDR3 is 15 residues. Trimming removed 5 bases at V and 8 bases at J, with 21 bases between. Germline lookup yields CDR1 SGHTA and CDR2 FQGNSA. The CDR3 DNA reads as TGTGCCAGCAGCCCGGTGGGGGCTGCCCCTGAAGAAGCTTTCTTT. Encoded protein: CASSPVGAAPEEAFF.

The J gene is TRBJ1-2, the V gene TRBV7-8; D unclear. Per the germline V gene, CDR1 is SGHVS and CDR2 is FQNEAQ. V lost 0 bases, J lost 0 bases, and 17 bases lay in between. This CDR3 has 18 amino acids. The CDR3 DNA sequence: TGTGCCAGCAGCTTAGCGCGGGGAGGGTGGGGAGCTAACTATGGCTACACCTTC. It codes for CASSLARGGWGANYGYTF.

This clone was seen just once. The chain uses TRBV25-1 and TRBJ2-2, with 8 bases that match TRBD2. V shed 7 bases and J 1 base; nucleotides not matched to a gene: 2. Germline V gene sequence: CDR1 MGHDK, CDR2 SYGVNS. The CDR3 length is 14 residues. CDR3 in amino acids: CASTAGGNTGELFF. CDR3 sequence (DNA): TGTGCCAGCACCGCGGGAGGGAACACCGGGGAGCTGTTTTTT.